These T cell receptor beta chains were read from a single sample in a study of blood T cell repertoires in COVID-19. Measured with immunoSEQ multiplex PCR; TCRdb has only the in-frame clones, and not every one. The sample has about 260,000 clones; around 87% are singletons. The sequencing sample was made of peripheral blood. All receptors derive from a woman aged 55 to 70 with COVID-19, enrolled during active disease. CDR3s leave out the opening cysteine and the closing phenylalanine or tryptophan. Not all rows give a size; the values are once, few, many and, for expanded clones, a class.

V gene,clone size,CDR3 protein
TRBV19,-,ASSTSDRGNSPLH
TRBV7-9,-,ASSTQGGNGYT
TRBV11-2,-,ASSTGTSGSFETQY
TRBV2,-,ASSVGGGETQY
TRBV11-1,-,ASSSRLADYNEQF
TRBV5-1,-,ASSATGFGNTIY
TRBV27,-,ASSLSSRDEKLF
TRBV4-2,-,ASSQATGGASDTQY
TRBV27,once,ASRGTSPNEQY
TRBV30,-,AWSLQISTEAF
TRBV30,-,AWGSTGELF
TRBV30,-,AWSVRGEKLF
TRBV12-5,-,ASGLGQAHYGYT